What follows are 23 T cell receptor beta chains derived from one specimen sequenced in a study of blood T cell repertoires in COVID-19. Data came from immunoSEQ multiplex PCR; TCRdb stores just in-frame clones and leaves some out. Of hundreds of thousands of clones in the sample, roughly nine tenths were seen once. Material: peripheral blood. The receptors shown here come from a young man with active or convalescent COVID-19.

The CDR3 coding sequence is TGTGGCACCTTTGGGGGGGTCTATGGCTACACCTTC. Amino acid sequence: CGTFGGVYGYTF. V and J are TRBV11-2 and TRBJ1-2; maybe TRBD1 (5 bases). CDR3 length: 12 residues. Per the germline V gene, CDR1 is SGHAT and CDR2 is FQNNGV.

The chain employs TRBV28 and TRBJ2-7; 9 nucleotides match TRBD2. Germline V gene lookup returns CDR1 MDHEN and CDR2 SYDVKM. The CDR3 sequence is 17 residues long. Unmatched junction bases numbered 10, after V lost 1 base and J lost 3 bases. The CDR3 sequence: CASSLFASGTINYEQYF. The CDR3 region has the DNA TGTGCCAGCAGTTTATTTGCTAGCGGGACCATTAACTACGAGCAGTACTTC. Based on the CDR3 plus reference TRBV28 and TRBJ2-7, the full variable domain is DVKVTQSSRYLVKRTGEKVFLECVQDMDHENMFWYRQDPGLGLRLIYFSYDVKMKEKGDIPEGYSVSREKKERFSLILESASTNQTSMYLCASSLFASGTINYEQYFGPGTRLTVT.

This chain joins TRBV6-1 and TRBJ1-1; TRBD1 matches at 8 bases. The length of the CDR3 is 14 residues. The V and J ends lost 5 bases and 6 bases, in that order; junction bases with no gene match: 8. The germline CDR1 and CDR2 sequences are MNHNS and SASEGT. The CDR3 reads CASSSRGRIPEAFF. CDR3 nucleotides: TGTGCCAGCAGTTCCAGGGGGCGGATACCTGAAGCTTTCTTT.

The chain links TRBV6-6 to TRBJ2-7; weak D call: TRBD2 (8 bases). The V end lost 5 bases, the J end lost 3 bases, and 20 bases lay between the germline ends. Germline assignment: CDR1 MNHNY and CDR2 SVGAGI (reference sequence). The CDR3 has 16 amino acids. Written as DNA, the CDR3 is TGTGCCAGCAGTAGACAGGGAATCGGGACTAGCTACGAGCAGTACTTC. Protein: CASSRQGIGTSYEQYF.

The chain combines TRBV27 with TRBJ1-2; 7 nucleotides match TRBD1. CDR1 is MNHEY, CDR2 SMNVEV, per germline (reference sequence). The CDR3 runs to 12 residues. V lost 6 bases and J lost 4; bases outside the gene matches: 2. CDR3: CASSRQGYGYTF. Written as DNA, the CDR3 is TGTGCCAGCAGCAGACAGGGCTATGGCTACACCTTC.

The rearrangement links TRBV7-9 to TRBJ2-7, with D perhaps matching TRBD1 (6 bases). The V gene's germline CDR1 is SEHNR and CDR2 FQNEAQ (reference sequence). V was pared by 5 bases and J by 11 bases, with 16 bases between. The CDR3 length is 12 residues. This CDR3 is CASSLQGSGKYF. For the CDR3, the DNA is TGTGCCAGCAGCCTACAGGGATCGGGCAAGTACTTC.

This chain connects TRBV6-5 to TRBJ2-1, with unresolved D. CDR3 length equals 13 residues. The V and J ends lost 2 bases and 5 bases respectively, with 7 bases between them. Looked up from germline, CDR1 is MNHEY and CDR2 is SVGAGI. CDR3 residues: CASSYGPDNEQFF. The CDR3 DNA reads TGTGCCAGCAGTTACGGGCCCGACAATGAGCAGTTCTTC.

The chain has TRBV24-1 and TRBJ1-2, with TRBD1 identical over 8 bases. The CDR3 consists of 13 residues. The germline V gene encodes CDR1 KGHDR and CDR2 SFDVKD. V lost 5 bases, J lost 6 bases, and 4 bases stayed unmatched. The CDR3 region has the DNA TGTGCCACCAGTGGGGCGACAGGGGATGGCTACACCTTC. This translates into CATSGATGDGYTF.

The chain uses TRBV6-2 or TRBV6-3 and TRBJ2-7, with D tentatively TRBD2 (6 bases). V lost 2 bases and J lost 1, with 12 bases in between. The CDR3 length is 15 residues. The germline gives CDR1 MNHEY, CDR2 SVGEGT. CDR3 in DNA: TGTGCCAGCAGTTACCCTGGCGGAGGGTCCTACGAGCAGTACTTC. Translated: CASSYPGGGSYEQYF.

The J gene is TRBJ2-3, the V gene TRBV24-1, with a possible D match to TRBD2 (5 bases). CDR1 is KGHDR, CDR2 SFDVKD, per germline. The CDR3 spans 15 residues. The V and J ends lost 2 bases and 2 bases respectively, with 10 bases between them. CDR3 in amino acids: CATSDSPGITDTQYF. As DNA, the CDR3 is TGTGCCACCAGTGATTCACCGGGGATCACAGATACGCAGTATTTT.

The chain couples TRBV12-3 or TRBV12-4 to TRBJ1-2; 8 bases match TRBD1. This CDR3 has 13 residues. J was trimmed by 9 bases and V by 4 bases; bases with no gene match: 7. CDR3 residues: CASSSRQGIRYTF. The DNA for the CDR3 is TGTGCCAGCAGTTCCCGACAGGGGATCCGCTACACCTTC.

The V gene is TRBV28, the J gene TRBJ2-3, with 7 bases identical to TRBD2. This CDR3 spans 18 amino acids. Trimming removed 5 bases from V and 4 bases from J; junction bases left unmatched: 18. From germline, CDR1 is MDHEN and CDR2 SYDVKM. The DNA for the CDR3 is TGTGCCAGCAGTCCCGCCAGGACTAGTGGGGGTCACCCAGATACGCAGTATTTT. Encoded protein: CASSPARTSGGHPDTQYF.

This chain joins TRBV4-1 and TRBJ1-5, with 9 bases fitting TRBD1. Germline V CDR1 and CDR2: MGHRA, YSYEKL. V shed 3 bases, J shed 7 bases, and the junction held 7 bases outside the gene matches. The CDR3 spans 15 residues. The CDR3 protein is CASSQGQGAGQPQHF. The CDR3 DNA follows: TGCGCCAGCAGCCAGGGACAGGGTGCGGGCCAGCCCCAGCATTTT.

The CDR3 loop reads CASSADTSATNEKLFF. DNA of the CDR3: TGCGCCAGCAGCGCGGACACCTCCGCTACTAATGAAAAACTGTTTTTT. The rearrangement uses TRBV5-1 and TRBJ1-4; TRBD1 might be the D (5 bases). This CDR3 contains 16 residues. CDR1 and CDR2 (germline): SGHRS, YFSETQ. The V gene lost 4 bases and the J gene lost 2 bases, with 15 bases spanning the gap.

The V and J genes are TRBV5-6 and TRBJ1-2, with D tentatively TRBD1 (5 bases). CDR1 SGHDT and CDR2 YYEEEE come from the germline V gene. Trimming shortened V by 4 bases and J by 4 bases, and 14 bases separated the two germline ends. The CDR3 length is 14 residues. The CDR3 protein is CASSPGVILYGYTF. Here the CDR3 DNA reads TGTGCCAGCAGCCCGGGGGTTATACTCTATGGCTACACCTTC.

The genes are TRBV7-3 and TRBJ2-2; 7 bases match TRBD1. This CDR3 contains 17 residues. Germline CDR1 and CDR2: SGHTA and FQGTGA. Unmatched junction bases numbered 7, after V lost 2 bases and J lost 1 base. For the CDR3, the DNA is TGTGCCAGCAGCTTAGATTTGGACAGGCGGAACACCGGGGAGCTGTTTTTT. Translated, it gives CASSLDLDRRNTGELFF.

Here the CDR3 DNA reads TGTGCCAGCAGTTTATTGGGACAGACTAACTATGGCTACACCTTC. This gives the protein CASSLLGQTNYGYTF. The J gene is TRBJ1-2, the V gene TRBV27, with 7 bases aligning to TRBD1. V lost 1 base and J lost 0; bases outside the gene matches: 2. There are 15 residues in the CDR3. CDR1 is MNHEY, CDR2 SMNVEV, per germline (reference sequence).

The chain employs TRBV5-6 and TRBJ2-5, with TRBD1 identical over 9 bases. The V segment lost 1 base and the J segment 5 bases; nucleotides outside the gene matches: 9. This CDR3 has 16 residues. Germline V gene data show CDR1 as SGHDT and CDR2 as YYEEEE. In DNA form, the CDR3 reads TGTGCCAGCAGCTTGTCCGGACAGGGGCGCGGGGAGACCCAGTACTTC. Translated, it gives CASSLSGQGRGETQYF.

CDR3 coding DNA: TGTGCCAGCAGTGACGAGGGGGGGACAGGCCAATCCTACGAGCAGTACTTC. Protein product: CASSDEGGTGQSYEQYF. The chain links TRBV9 to TRBJ2-7; TRBD1 might be the D (8 bases). The germline gives CDR1 SGDLS, CDR2 YYNGEE. The CDR3 length is 17 residues. The V gene lost 5 bases and the J gene lost 1 base, with 22 bases spanning the gap.

The J gene is TRBJ2-5, the V gene TRBV5-6; no reliable D call. This CDR3 contains 12 residues. Between the trimmed V and J ends, which lost 5 bases and 2 bases, there was a span of 7 bases. Germline-derived CDR1 and CDR2 are SGHDT and YYEEEE. CDR3 protein: CASRRSQETQYF. The CDR3 nucleotides are TGTGCCAGCAGGAGGAGTCAAGAGACCCAGTACTTC.

This chain uses TRBV9 with TRBJ2-1; 7 bases fit TRBD1. V lost 3 bases and J lost 8; bases outside the gene matches: 2. The CDR3 sequence is 12 residues long. In germline, CDR1 is SGDLS, CDR2 YYNGEE. CDR3 sequence reads: CASSETGHEQFF. As DNA, the CDR3 is TGTGCCAGCAGCGAGACAGGGCATGAGCAGTTCTTC.

This clone was seen a handful of times. The chain combines TRBV6-2 or TRBV6-3 with TRBJ2-7; a weak D match, TRBD2 (5 bases). The V gene's germline CDR1 is MNHEY and CDR2 SVGEGT. The CDR3 is 15 amino acids. V lost 2 bases, J lost 6 bases, and 17 bases lay in between. As DNA, the CDR3 is TGTGCCAGCAGTTACAATTCCGGGGAAGGAAGCGAGCAGTACTTC. Translation: CASSYNSGEGSEQYF.

V and J are TRBV3-1 (or the pseudogene TRBV3-2) and TRBJ2-5; 12 positions agree with TRBD2. V gave up 2 bases and J gave up 6 bases; unmatched junction bases: 4. There are 15 residues in the CDR3. Germline CDR1 is LGHDT and CDR2 is YNNKEL (reference sequence). The CDR3 sequence: CASSQLRTSGKTQYF. DNA for the CDR3: TGTGCCAGCAGCCAACTAAGGACTAGCGGGAAGACCCAGTACTTC.